This T cell receptor (beta chain) was observed in a study of OX40 agonist ivuxolimab in advanced cancers. On the study more broadly: The dose-escalation cohort was around 83% male, with a mean age of around 60 years, ranging about 23 to 90.

In the case of this clone: Its antigen is currently unknown.

Clones were read by immunoSEQ multiplex PCR, and TCRdb kept only the in-frame ones, dropping some. The profile shows roughly 83,000 clones, roughly nine tenths of them singletons. This CDR3 is built from 15 residues. Trimming took 5 bases from V and 8 from J; bases not matched to a gene: 10. Germline lookup yields CDR1 SGHAT and CDR2 FQNNGV. Findings of the study overall: Expanded clones were, on average, more numerous among CD8+ T cells than CD4+.

This sequence originates from an adult with an advanced solid tumor such as melanoma, head and neck, liver or kidney cancer. J is TRBJ2-1 and V is TRBV11-2, with 9 bases identical to TRBD2. The sample here was CD4+ or CD8+ T cells sorted from blood, taken in a trial of the OX40 agonist ivuxolimab. The CDR3 loop is CASSPGGRGSYEQFF. DNA for the CDR3: TGTGCCAGCAGCCCCGGCGGGAGGGGATCCTATGAGCAGTTCTTC.